This T cell receptor (beta chain) was profiled in a study of OX40 agonist ivuxolimab in advanced cancers. In the study overall: Ivuxolimab, an agonist antibody against OX40 (CD134), was given to patients. Across the patients, intravenous ivuxolimab was delivered every 2 weeks at 0.01 to 10 mg/kg.

Study findings and constraints: Blood T cells, both CD4+ and CD8+, expanded clonally by week 6 at 0.1 to 3.0 mg/kg.

Excluded were patients having autoimmune disease history or systemic immunosuppression. The repertoire was sequenced with immunoSEQ multiplex PCR; TCRdb's copy has only in-frame clones and lacks some. The sample holds tens of thousands of clones; approximately 89% are singletons and the top ten take around a tenth. In regard to this clone: Its antigen is currently unknown.

This specimen was CD4+ or CD8+ T cells sorted from blood, taken in a trial of the OX40 agonist ivuxolimab. The receptor was derived from an adult with an advanced solid tumor such as melanoma, head and neck, liver or kidney cancer.

Written as DNA, the CDR3 is TGTGCCAGCAGCTTGCAAAGGGACTTTTACAATGAGCAGTTCTTC. Translation: CASSLQRDFYNEQFF. The chain has TRBV5-4 and TRBJ2-1, with a possible D match to TRBD2 (6 bases). The ends were cut back, 1 base at V and 4 bases at J, with 12 bases in the middle. The germline V gene has CDR1 SGHNT and CDR2 YYREEE (reference sequence). The CDR3 length is 15 residues.